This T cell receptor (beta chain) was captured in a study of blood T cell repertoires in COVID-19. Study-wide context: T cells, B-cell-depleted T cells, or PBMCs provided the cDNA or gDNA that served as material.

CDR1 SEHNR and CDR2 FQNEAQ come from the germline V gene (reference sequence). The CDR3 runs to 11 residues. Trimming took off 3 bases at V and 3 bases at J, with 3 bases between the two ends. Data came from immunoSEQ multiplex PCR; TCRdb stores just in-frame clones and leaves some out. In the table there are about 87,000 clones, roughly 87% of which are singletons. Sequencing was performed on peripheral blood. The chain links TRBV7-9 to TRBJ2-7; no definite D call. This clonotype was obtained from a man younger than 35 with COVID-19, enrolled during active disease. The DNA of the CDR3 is TGTGCCAGCAGCTTCAGCTACGAGCAGTACTTC. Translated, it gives CASSFSYEQYF.